The rows below give T cell receptor beta chains drawn from one sample of a study of blood T cell repertoires in COVID-19. Sequencing used immunoSEQ multiplex PCR; TCRdb keeps in-frame clones, though not all of them. The profile shows under 300,000 clones, 80% to 90% of them singletons. The sequencing sample was made of peripheral blood. The receptors come from a woman aged 25-40 years with active or convalescent COVID-19. CDR3s include the opening cysteine and the closing phenylalanine or tryptophan. A D gene is named only where the DNA matches it firmly. Size is stated for part of the rows, as once, few or many counts, or as a class when the clone is expanded.

d_call	v_call	j_call	clone_size	cdr3_nt	cdr3_aa
TRBD2	TRBV7-2	TRBJ2-3	-	TGTGCCAGCAGCCCGGGGACTAGCGGGGGGGCCGTAGATACGCAGTATTTT	CASSPGTSGGAVDTQYF
-	TRBV28	TRBJ2-2	-	TGTGCCAGCAAACCTGGCGGGGCGACAGGGCTCGACGGGGAGCTGTTTTTT	CASKPGGATGLDGELFF
TRBD2	TRBV7-3	TRBJ2-1	-	TGTGCCAGCAGCTCCCCGACTAGCGGGGGCCTCAACAATGAGCAGTTCTTC	CASSSPTSGGLNNEQFF
TRBD2	TRBV7-2	TRBJ2-5	-	TGTGCCAGCAGTTTTCCCCTGAGGGGCAGCGGGGGGGAAAAAGAGACCCAGTACTTC	CASSFPLRGSGGEKETQYF
TRBD1	TRBV19	TRBJ1-6	-	TGTGCCAGTACTTCGACAGGGGGCTTAGGTTCACCCCTCCACTTT	CASTSTGGLGSPLHF
TRBD1	TRBV7-8	TRBJ1-1	-	TGTGCCAGCAGCCCTGACAGGGTGACTGAAGCTTTCTTT	CASSPDRVTEAFF
TRBD1	TRBV5-8	TRBJ2-7	-	TGTGCCAGCAGCTTTTCCGGGACAGGGTGGATCGAGCAGTACTTC	CASSFSGTGWIEQYF
-	TRBV28	TRBJ1-3	-	TGTGCCAGCAGTTTCTCCAGGGTCGGAAACACCATATATTTT	CASSFSRVGNTIYF
-	TRBV4-1	TRBJ1-2	-	TGCGCCAGCAGCCAGAGCGGGACGACCAACCATGGCTACACCTTC	CASSQSGTTNHGYTF
-	TRBV28	TRBJ1-2	-	TGTGCCAGCAGTTTAAGCACGGACTATGGCTACACCTTC	CASSLSTDYGYTF
TRBD1	TRBV10-3	TRBJ2-1	-	TGTGCCATCAGCCTTAGCGACAGGGGTGGCCATGAGCAGTTCTTC	CAISLSDRGGHEQFF
TRBD2	TRBV7-2	TRBJ2-5	-	TGTGCCAGCAGCTTAGAGTCCAGGGAGGGTGAGACCCAGTACTTC	CASSLESREGETQYF
-	TRBV5-4	TRBJ2-1	-	TGTGCCAGTCGGGGGGCAGGCAATGAGCAGTTCTTC	CASRGAGNEQFF
-	TRBV28	TRBJ2-1	-	TGTGCCAGCAGTTTGGGGACTGCCTACAATGAGCAGTTCTTC	CASSLGTAYNEQFF
-	TRBV7-9	TRBJ2-7	-	TGTGCCAGCAGCTTAGGACAGCCTGTGGACGAGCAGTACTTC	CASSLGQPVDEQYF
TRBD1	TRBV6-5	TRBJ1-2	-	TGTGCCAGCAGTTACTCGTTCGACAGGGGGAACTATGGCTACACCTTC	CASSYSFDRGNYGYTF
-	TRBV6-5	TRBJ2-5	once	TGTGCCAGCGAAGGGGGAGAGACCCAGTACTTC	CASEGGETQYF
-	TRBV7-9	TRBJ2-1	-	TGTGCCAGCAGCCCCCCCGGAGCGCAGAGCTCCTACAATGAGCAGTTCTTC	CASSPPGAQSSYNEQFF
-	TRBV5-1	TRBJ2-7	few	TGCGCCAGCAGCATACAGGGCTACGAGCAGTACTTC	CASSIQGYEQYF
TRBD1	TRBV5-5	TRBJ1-1	few	TGTGCCAGCAGCTTGCAGGGGGCTATGAGAGGAACTGAAGCTTTCTTT	CASSLQGAMRGTEAFF
TRBD2	TRBV27	TRBJ2-4	once	TGTGCCACCCTAACCGGGACTAGCGGGGGGCTAGCCAAAAACATTCAGTACTTC	CATLTGTSGGLAKNIQYF
TRBD2	TRBV3-1/TRBV3-2	TRBJ2-3	-	TGTGCCAGCAGCCAAGACCCCAGCGGGGGGCTCACAGATACGCAGTATTTT	CASSQDPSGGLTDTQYF
TRBD2	TRBV25-1	TRBJ2-7	-	TGTGCCAGCAGTGACTCCGGACTAGCGGCCTCCTACGAGCAGTACTTC	CASSDSGLAASYEQYF
-	TRBV7-3	TRBJ2-5	few	TGTGCCAGCAGCCCCAGGCAGACCCAGTACTTC	CASSPRQTQYF
TRBD2	TRBV19	TRBJ2-7	-	TGTGCCAGTAGTAGGGGACTAGCCTACGAGCAGTACTTC	CASSRGLAYEQYF
TRBD2	TRBV7-9	TRBJ2-4	-	TGTGCCAGCAGCCCTCCCAAGCGGCTAGCGGGGGGGATAAACATTCAGTACTTC	CASSPPKRLAGGINIQYF
TRBD1	TRBV18	TRBJ1-5	once	TGTGCCAGCTCACCCGGACAGGGCGGGGGCAATCAGCCCCAGCATTTT	CASSPGQGGGNQPQHF
-	TRBV6-5	TRBJ1-4	-	TGTGCCAGCAGGGTTACAGGGCCCGAAAAACTGTTTTTT	CASRVTGPEKLFF
-	TRBV6-2/TRBV6-3	TRBJ1-2	-	TGTGCCAGCAGTTCCGAGTGGGGACATTTCTATGGCTACACCTTC	CASSSEWGHFYGYTF
TRBD1	TRBV3-1/TRBV3-2	TRBJ1-1	-	TGTGCCAGCAGAGGGGACAGGACGAGTGAAGCTTTCTTT	CASRGDRTSEAFF
-	TRBV30	TRBJ2-1	-	TGTGCCTGGAGTGTTGGGTATACAGGGAGCTCCTACAATGAGCAGTTCTTC	CAWSVGYTGSSYNEQFF
-	TRBV5-6	TRBJ2-5	-	TGTGCCAGCAGCTTAGTATCAACAGGGGAGACCCAGTACTTC	CASSLVSTGETQYF
-	TRBV28	TRBJ2-6	-	TGTGCCAGCAGTCCGTCTGGGGCCAACGTCCTGACTTTC	CASSPSGANVLTF
TRBD1	TRBV14	TRBJ2-4	-	TGTGCCAGCAGCCTCGTGCAGGACAGGGCGGGCATTCAGTACTTC	CASSLVQDRAGIQYF
-	TRBV3-1/TRBV3-2	TRBJ1-6	-	TGTGCCAGCAGCCAAGATATCCCGGGGAGATCACCCCTCCACTTT	CASSQDIPGRSPLHF
-	TRBV20-1	TRBJ1-1	-	TGCAGTGCTAGTCTCGGGTGGGACACTGAAGCTTTCTTT	CSASLGWDTEAFF
TRBD1	TRBV9	TRBJ2-2	-	TGTGCCAGCAGCGCGCCGGGACAGGGAAACACCGGGGAGCTGTTTTTT	CASSAPGQGNTGELFF
-	TRBV5-1	TRBJ1-1	-	TGCGCCAGCAGCTTGGGCAGAACTGAAGCTTTCTTT	CASSLGRTEAFF
-	TRBV6-5	TRBJ2-3	-	TGTGCCAGCAGTTACTCGATGGCGCGGCCAGTAGATACGCAGTATTTT	CASSYSMARPVDTQYF
TRBD1	TRBV7-8	TRBJ1-6	-	TGTGCCAGCAGCTTAATCCGGCTGGGACAGGCCTATAATTCACCCCTCCACTTT	CASSLIRLGQAYNSPLHF
-	TRBV18	TRBJ1-1	-	TGTGCCAGCTCAGAGAGCACTGAAGCTTTCTTT	CASSESTEAFF
TRBD2	TRBV20-1	TRBJ2-5	-	TGCAGTGCTAGTAATGCGGGGGGCCAGCAAGAGACCCAGTACTTC	CSASNAGGQQETQYF
TRBD2	TRBV18	TRBJ2-2	-	TGTGCCAGCTCATCATGGACTAGCAAGAACACCGGGGAGCTGTTTTTT	CASSSWTSKNTGELFF
-	TRBV12-3/TRBV12-4	TRBJ1-1	-	TGTGCCAGCAGTACGTCCGGGGGGGTTGCTTTCTTT	CASSTSGGVAFF
-	TRBV6-6	TRBJ1-2	-	TGTGCCAGCAGGGAGGGAGGGGCAATAGCTAACTATGGCTACACCTTC	CASREGGAIANYGYTF
-	TRBV18	TRBJ1-2	-	TGTGCCAGCTCACCGGTCAGGGGCGCCAGCTATGGCTACACCTTC	CASSPVRGASYGYTF
-	TRBV4-3	TRBJ2-7	-	TGCGCCAGCAGCCATGCGCGGGGCTACGAGCAGTACTTC	CASSHARGYEQYF
TRBD2	TRBV14	TRBJ2-1	-	TGTGCCAGCAGCTACGCGGGGGGCTTGGAGTTCTTC	CASSYAGGLEFF
TRBD1	TRBV7-9	TRBJ1-2	-	TGTGCCAGCGACCAGGGGGCCGGCTATGGCTACACCTTC	CASDQGAGYGYTF
TRBD1	TRBV6-5	TRBJ1-2	-	TGTGCCAGCAGTTACGGACAGGGAAGAGACTATGGCTACACCTTC	CASSYGQGRDYGYTF
-	TRBV20-1	TRBJ1-1	-	TGCAGTGCTAGTATTAGCGGTCCAAGTTGGGGGAACACTGAAGCTTTCTTT	CSASISGPSWGNTEAFF
-	TRBV2	TRBJ2-2	-	TGTGCCAGCAGTGATAGGGCTAGCTGGAACACCGGGGAGCTGTTTTTT	CASSDRASWNTGELFF
TRBD1	TRBV29-1	TRBJ2-1	-	TGCAGCGCCCGGACAGGGAGTTACAATGAGCAGTTCTTC	CSARTGSYNEQFF
-	TRBV21-1	TRBJ1-1	-	-	CASSKVGGGTEAFF